These 12 T cell receptor beta chains share one sample of origin, sequenced in a study of blood T cell repertoires in COVID-19. Assay: immunoSEQ multiplex PCR; the TCRdb copy retains only in-frame clones and omits some. The sample has approximately 210,000 clones; under 90% are singletons. Sequencing was done on a sample of PBMCs or T cells enriched from blood (not recorded which). These receptors were taken from a woman in her sixties who had recovered from COVID-19.

This clone was counted once. The gene calls are TRBV2 and TRBJ2-5; TRBD1 agrees at 9 bases. Germline assignment: CDR1 SNHLY and CDR2 FYNNEI. Germline trimming cut 8 bases from V and 5 bases from J; bases unmatched to any gene: 9. CDR3 length: 14 amino acids. The CDR3 DNA sequence: TGTGCCAGCGACAGGGGGAGTGTTGGGGAGACCCAGTACTTC. Its translation is CASDRGSVGETQYF.

The chain couples TRBV7-2 to TRBJ1-1; 7 nucleotides agree with TRBD1. The ends lost 4 bases at V and 7 bases at J; junction bases unmatched: 12. Germline-derived CDR1 and CDR2 are SGHTA and FQGNSA. The CDR3 extends over 15 amino acids. CDR3 protein: CASSSSNRGPIEAFF. CDR3 in DNA: TGTGCCAGCAGCTCTTCCAACAGGGGACCGATTGAAGCTTTCTTT.

This clone turned up a few times. The rearrangement uses TRBV25-1 and TRBJ1-1; D may be TRBD1 (5 bases). Germline assignment: CDR1 MGHDK and CDR2 SYGVNS. Trimming removed 2 bases at V and 8 bases at J, with 18 bases between. This CDR3 spans 15 amino acids. The CDR3 protein is CASSELRGTNLEAFF. For the CDR3, the DNA is TGTGCCAGCAGTGAACTAAGGGGTACCAACCTCGAAGCTTTCTTT. The full variable domain, completed using reference TRBV25-1 and TRBJ1-1, is EADIYQTPRYLVIGTGKKITLECSQTMGHDKMYWYQQDPGMELHLIHYSYGVNSTEKGDLSSESTVSRIRTEHFPLTLESARPSHTSQYLCASSELRGTNLEAFFGQGTRLTVV.

This clone has only a few counts. V gene TRBV19 combines with J gene TRBJ2-1; 11 positions agree with TRBD2. Trimming took 3 bases from V and 4 from J; bases not matched to a gene: 2. Germline-derived CDR1 and CDR2 are LNHDA and SQIVND (reference sequence). The CDR3 is made up of 15 amino acids. As DNA, the CDR3 is TGTGCCAGTAGTATGACTAGCGGGGAGTACAATGAGCAGTTCTTC. Its protein product is CASSMTSGEYNEQFF.

This rearrangement joins TRBV2 to TRBJ1-2; weak D call: TRBD1 (5 bases). The CDR3 runs to 13 residues. CDR1 is SNHLY, CDR2 FYNNEI, per germline. Trimming removed 8 bases at V and 1 base at J, with 11 bases between. In nucleotides, the CDR3 is TGTGCCAGCGCGGGGCCATTTAACTATGGCTACACCTTC. It yields the protein CASAGPFNYGYTF.

The chain carries TRBV11-2 and TRBJ1-4, with D unclear. CDR1 and CDR2 from the germline V gene are SGHAT and FQNNGV. The germline V and J ends were trimmed by 5 bases and 8 bases, with 15 bases remaining between them. This CDR3 contains 14 residues. In DNA form, the CDR3 reads TGTGCCAGCAGCCCCTCCCCCCCGGGGGAAAAACTGTTTTTT. It yields the protein CASSPSPPGEKLFF.

Points on this clone: The same CDR3 can be traced to other DNA sequences in this sample. The chain recombines TRBV7-2 with TRBJ2-7; 8 positions match TRBD1. The V and J ends lost 5 bases and 3 bases, in that order; junction bases with no gene match: 0. Germline V gene sequence: CDR1 SGHTA, CDR2 FQGNSA. The CDR3 is 12 residues long. The CDR3 reads CASSGQGYEQYF. The CDR3 coding sequence is TGTGCCAGCAGCGGACAGGGCTACGAGCAGTACTTC.

The chain carries TRBV20-1 and TRBJ2-1, with TRBD2 identical over 8 bases. The CDR3 extends over 15 amino acids. The germline V gene encodes CDR1 DFQATT and CDR2 SNEGSKA (reference sequence). V gave up 3 bases and J gave up 6 bases; unmatched junction bases: 10. The CDR3 here is CSASNRGGRVNEQFF. As DNA, the CDR3 is TGCAGTGCTAGTAATCGGGGGGGCCGTGTCAATGAGCAGTTCTTC.

This clone came up once. This chain links TRBV6-5 with TRBJ1-4; 8 positions match TRBD1. The germline V gene encodes CDR1 MNHEY and CDR2 SVGAGI. J gave up 3 bases and V 6 bases, and 3 bases lay outside the gene matches. The CDR3 runs 14 residues. The CDR3 loop is CASRLTGANEKLFF. CDR3 DNA sequence: TGTGCCAGCAGATTGACAGGGGCTAATGAAAAACTGTTTTTT.

This clone was found a few times. This sequence joins TRBV30 and TRBJ2-1, with unresolved D. The ends were cut back, 2 bases at V and 7 bases at J, with 12 bases in the middle. Germline V gene data show CDR1 as GTSNPN and CDR2 as SVGIG (reference sequence). The CDR3 covers 13 residues. CDR3 sequence reads: CAWSLRLFNEQFF. CDR3 DNA: TGTGCCTGGAGTCTTAGACTCTTTAATGAGCAGTTCTTC.

This clone was counted a few times. The chain is built from TRBV5-6 and TRBJ1-4; 9 bases fit TRBD1. V shed 0 bases, J shed 7 bases, and the junction held 7 bases outside the gene matches. This CDR3 comprises 16 residues. Germline loops: CDR1 SGHDT, CDR2 YYEEEE. The CDR3 DNA is TGTGCCAGCAGCTTGGCCTTTGGACAGGGGAGTGAAAAACTGTTTTTT. Protein: CASSLAFGQGSEKLFF.

V is TRBV5-6 and J is TRBJ1-2; D remains ambiguous. CDR3 length: 12 amino acids. Trimming removed 4 bases from V and 4 bases from J, with 8 bases in between. Germline CDR1 SGHDT, CDR2 YYEEEE. CDR3 protein: CASSPRSYGYTF. CDR3 in DNA: TGTGCCAGCAGCCCCCGCAGCTATGGCTACACCTTC. The complete variable domain, with remaining parts taken from reference TRBV5-6 and TRBJ1-2, reads DAGVTQSPTHLIKTRGQQVTLRCSPKSGHDTVSWYQQALGQGPQFIFQYYEEEERQRGNFPDRFSGHQFPNYSSELNVNALLLGDSALYLCASSPRSYGYTFGSGTRLTVV.